These T cell receptor beta chains were read from a single sample in a study of T cells in localized non-small cell lung cancer. The method was immunoSEQ multiplex PCR; TCRdb's version includes in-frame clones alone and lacks a portion of them. The sample consists of 30,000 or so clones, approximately 91% of them appearing once. Sample: peripheral blood mononuclear cells, taken before any cancer treatment. These receptors originate from a woman aged 40 to 75 with stage III lung adenocarcinoma. Each CDR3 is given with its conserved first and last residue. The D gene is left open where the match is weak. The size field is filled for only some rows; it gives once, few, many or a size class.

D	V	J	size	CDR3	DNA
NA	TRBV7-3	TRBJ2-2	NA	CASSLPGGGGTGELFF	TGTGCCAGCAGCCTCCCCGGGGGAGGGGGCACCGGGGAGCTGTTTTTT
NA	TRBV7-8	TRBJ1-2	NA	CASSLGTAYGYTF	TGTGCCAGCAGCTTAGGGACAGCTTATGGCTACACCTTC
NA	TRBV7-8	TRBJ1-1	NA	CASSRGRDMNTEAFF	TGTGCCAGCAGCCGCGGGCGGGACATGAACACTGAAGCTTTCTTT
TRBD2	TRBV7-9	TRBJ2-1	NA	CASSVAGASNEQFF	TGTGCCAGCAGCGTAGCGGGAGCCTCCAATGAGCAGTTCTTC
NA	TRBV19	TRBJ2-3	NA	CASTYGSTDTQYF	TGTGCCAGTACTTATGGGAGCACAGATACGCAGTATTTT
TRBD1	TRBV19	TRBJ1-4	NA	CASSKDRAGEKLFF	TGTGCCAGTAGTAAGGACAGGGCGGGTGAAAAACTGTTTTTT
TRBD2	TRBV7-3	TRBJ2-5	NA	CASSRLAGEETQYF	TGTGCCAGCAGTCGACTAGCGGGGGAAGAGACCCAGTACTTC
TRBD1	TRBV27	TRBJ2-5	NA	CASSGDSWGGETQYF	TGTGCCAGCAGTGGGGACAGTTGGGGTGGTGAGACCCAGTACTTC
TRBD1	TRBV9	TRBJ1-1	NA	CASSVWTGGNTEAFF	TGTGCCAGCAGCGTATGGACAGGGGGGAACACTGAAGCTTTCTTT
NA	TRBV6-6	TRBJ2-7	NA	CATRESSYEQYF	TGTGCCACCAGGGAGAGCTCCTACGAGCAGTACTTC
TRBD1	TRBV7-6	TRBJ1-5	NA	CASSLGQGMHQPQHF	TGTGCCAGCAGCTTAGGACAGGGTATGCATCAGCCCCAGCATTTT
NA	TRBV7-2	TRBJ1-2	NA	CASSTQGFGYTF	TGTGCCAGCAGCACTCAGGGATTTGGCTACACCTTC
TRBD1	TRBV5-1	TRBJ2-2	NA	CASRKRDRGQGHTGELFF	TGCGCCAGCAGGAAGAGGGACAGGGGGCAAGGGCACACCGGGGAGCTGTTTTTT
TRBD1	TRBV2	TRBJ1-2	NA	CASSELSGTGISGYTF	TGTGCCAGCAGTGAACTTTCCGGGACAGGGATTTCTGGCTACACCTTC
TRBD1	TRBV6-6	TRBJ1-2	NA	CASSYSGTGNYGYTF	TGTGCCAGCAGTTACTCTGGGACAGGGAACTATGGCTACACCTTC
NA	TRBV5-4	TRBJ1-2	NA	CASSLDRRNYGYTF	TGTGCCAGCAGCTTGGACAGGCGGAACTATGGCTACACCTTC
TRBD2	TRBV6-6	TRBJ2-1	once	CASSWSLAGMNEQFF	TGTGCCAGCAGTTGGAGTCTAGCGGGGATGAATGAGCAGTTCTTC
NA	TRBV19	TRBJ1-1	NA	CASSPEGGRRNTEAFF	TGTGCCAGTAGTCCTGAGGGGGGGAGAAGGAACACTGAAGCTTTCTTT
TRBD1	TRBV11-3	TRBJ2-3	NA	CASSASTGGTDTQYF	TGTGCCAGCAGCGCCTCAACAGGGGGAACAGATACGCAGTATTTT
NA	TRBV6-5	TRBJ2-3	NA	CASSQELTDTQYF	TGTGCCAGCAGCCAGGAACTCACAGATACGCAGTATTTT
NA	TRBV5-1	TRBJ2-1	once	CASSLGPGANEQFF	TGCGCCAGCAGCTTGGGTCCTGGGGCGAATGAGCAGTTCTTC
NA	TRBV11-3	TRBJ2-7	NA	CASSFSGEPYEQYF	TGTGCCAGCAGCTTTTCGGGGGAACCCTACGAGCAGTACTTC
NA	TRBV2	TRBJ2-1	NA	CASSGTYNEQFF	TGTGCCAGCAGCGGGACCTACAATGAGCAGTTCTTC
NA	TRBV7-2	TRBJ1-2	once	CASRGSGDSYGYTF	TGTGCCAGCAGGGGTTCGGGGGATAGCTATGGCTACACCTTC
NA	TRBV28	TRBJ2-7	NA	CASSFSDSGVYEQYF	TGTGCCAGCAGTTTTTCCGATAGTGGGGTCTACGAGCAGTACTTC
TRBD2	TRBV5-1	TRBJ2-3	NA	CASSFVAGGTDTQYF	TGCGCCAGCAGCTTTGTAGCGGGGGGCACAGATACGCAGTATTTT
NA	TRBV5-1	TRBJ2-3	NA	CASSSGATLTTDTQYF	TGCGCCAGCAGCTCAGGCGCTACTCTTACCACAGATACGCAGTATTTT
TRBD1	TRBV4-1	TRBJ1-4	few	CASSQIQGRTTNEKLFF	TGCGCCAGCAGCCAGATACAGGGGAGGACAACTAATGAAAAACTGTTTTTT
NA	TRBV19	TRBJ2-1	NA	CASSPRGFSYNEQFF	TGTGCCAGTAGCCCGCGGGGATTCTCCTACAATGAGCAGTTCTTC
NA	TRBV21-1	TRBJ1-3	NA	CVGGTGNTIYF	TGTGTCGGGGGAACTGGAAACACCATATATTTT
TRBD1	TRBV18	TRBJ1-2	NA	CASSSGQVNYGYTF	TGTGCCAGCTCCTCGGGACAGGTTAACTATGGCTACACCTTC
NA	TRBV5-4	TRBJ2-3	NA	CASSFKQDTDTQYF	TGTGCCAGCAGCTTCAAACAGGACACAGATACGCAGTATTTT
NA	TRBV5-1	TRBJ1-4	NA	CASSLSQGMGEKLFF	TGCGCCAGCAGCTTGTCACAGGGCATGGGTGAAAAACTGTTTTTT
TRBD2	TRBV7-3	TRBJ2-3	NA	CASSPGGAQRTQYF	TGTGCCAGCAGCCCCGGGGGGGCCCAACGTACGCAGTATTTT